This paragraph reports one T cell receptor beta chain. The antigen remains undetermined. Method: immunoSEQ multiplex PCR; TCRdb's copy keeps in-frame clones and lacks some. Found here are approximately 470,000 clones, around 73% of them singletons; the top ten hold 12%. These data originate in a study of shared clonotypes between healthy human individuals. This CDR3 spans 14 amino acids. Trimming left V 2 bases short and J 4 bases short, with 11 bases between. The germline CDR1 and CDR2 sequences are LNHDA and SQIVND (reference sequence). The donor cohort consisted entirely of Caucasian adults residing in Nashville, Tennessee. General study findings and limits: Represented diversity, genetic and exposure-history alike, was limited by few donors.

The sample consisted of PBMCs. The TCR was taken from a woman aged 40 to 50 in good health. Some clones in this sample may be carry-over from other donors' samples. The chain has TRBV19 and TRBJ1-2; tentative D call: TRBD1 (5 bases). As DNA, the CDR3 is TGTGCCAGTAGTATAAACGGGGACGCCTATGGCTACACCTTC. As protein: CASSINGDAYGYTF.